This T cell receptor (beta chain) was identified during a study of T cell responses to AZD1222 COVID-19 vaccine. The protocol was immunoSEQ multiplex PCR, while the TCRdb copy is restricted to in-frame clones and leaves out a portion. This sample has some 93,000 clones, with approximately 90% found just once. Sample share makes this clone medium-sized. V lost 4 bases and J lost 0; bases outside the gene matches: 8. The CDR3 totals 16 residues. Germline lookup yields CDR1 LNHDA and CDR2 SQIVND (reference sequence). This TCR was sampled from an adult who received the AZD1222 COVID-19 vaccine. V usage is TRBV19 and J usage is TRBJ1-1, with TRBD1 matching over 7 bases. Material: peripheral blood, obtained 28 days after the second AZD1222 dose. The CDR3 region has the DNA TGTGCCAGTAGTACTAGGGCGGGACAGTTGAACACTGAAGCTTTCTTT. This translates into CASSTRAGQLNTEAFF.